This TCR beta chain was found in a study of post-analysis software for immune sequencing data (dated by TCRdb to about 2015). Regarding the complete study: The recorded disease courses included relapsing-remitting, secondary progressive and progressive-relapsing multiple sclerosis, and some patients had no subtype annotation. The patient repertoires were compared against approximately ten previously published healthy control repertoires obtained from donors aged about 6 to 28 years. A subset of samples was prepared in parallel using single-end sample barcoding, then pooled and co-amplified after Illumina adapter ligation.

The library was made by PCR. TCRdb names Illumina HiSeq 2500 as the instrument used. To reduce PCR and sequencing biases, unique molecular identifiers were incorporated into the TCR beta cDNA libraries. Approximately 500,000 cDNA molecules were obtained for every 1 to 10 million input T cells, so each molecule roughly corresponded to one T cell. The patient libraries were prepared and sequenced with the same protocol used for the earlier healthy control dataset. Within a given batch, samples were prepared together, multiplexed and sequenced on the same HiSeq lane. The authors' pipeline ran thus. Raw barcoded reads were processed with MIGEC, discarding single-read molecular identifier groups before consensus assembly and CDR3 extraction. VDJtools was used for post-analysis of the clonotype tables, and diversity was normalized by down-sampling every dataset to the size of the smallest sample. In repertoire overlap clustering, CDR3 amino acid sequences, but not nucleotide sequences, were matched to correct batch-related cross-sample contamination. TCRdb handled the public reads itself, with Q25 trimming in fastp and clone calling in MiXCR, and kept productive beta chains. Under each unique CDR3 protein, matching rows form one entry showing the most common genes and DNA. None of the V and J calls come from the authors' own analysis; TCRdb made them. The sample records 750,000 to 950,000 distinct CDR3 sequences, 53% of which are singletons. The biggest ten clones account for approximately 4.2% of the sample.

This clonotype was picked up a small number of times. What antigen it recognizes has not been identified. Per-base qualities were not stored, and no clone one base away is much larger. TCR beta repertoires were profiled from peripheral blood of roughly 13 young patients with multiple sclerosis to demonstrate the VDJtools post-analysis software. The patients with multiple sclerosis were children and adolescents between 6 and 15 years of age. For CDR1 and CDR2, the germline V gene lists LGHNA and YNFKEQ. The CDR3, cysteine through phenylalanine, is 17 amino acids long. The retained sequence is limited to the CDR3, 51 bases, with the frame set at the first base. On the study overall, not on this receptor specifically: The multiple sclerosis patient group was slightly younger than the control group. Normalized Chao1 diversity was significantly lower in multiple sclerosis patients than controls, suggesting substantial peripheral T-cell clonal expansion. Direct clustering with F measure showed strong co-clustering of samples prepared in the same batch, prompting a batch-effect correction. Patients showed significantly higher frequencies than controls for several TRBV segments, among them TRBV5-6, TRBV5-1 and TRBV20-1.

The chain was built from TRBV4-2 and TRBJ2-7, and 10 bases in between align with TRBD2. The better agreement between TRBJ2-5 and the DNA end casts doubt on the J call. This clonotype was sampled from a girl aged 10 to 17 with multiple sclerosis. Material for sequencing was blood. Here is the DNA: TGTGCCAGCAGCCAAGAGGCTAGCGGGGGAGACCAGGGGACCCAGTACTTC. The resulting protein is CASSQEASGGDQGTQYF.